The 13 T cell receptor beta chains listed next were all sequenced from one sample in a study of blood T cell repertoires in COVID-19 (dated by TCRdb to 2019 to 2021). Receptors were amplified or captured by the immunoSEQ multiplex PCR assay. TCRdb stores this immuneACCESS table with in-frame sequences only. Part of the clones is absent; in the studies checked, under half of the shortfall reflects unresolved V genes, and no reason is known for the rest. The sample table shows 200,000 to 250,000 clones, and approximately 90% are seen once. Approximately 6.1% of the sample is taken by the ten largest. Specimen: peripheral blood. The receptors were gathered from a man older than 75 with acute or convalescent COVID-19.

This clone is a singleton in its sample. The chain couples TRBV18 to TRBJ2-2, with D tentatively TRBD2 (7 bases). The CDR3 sequence is 15 residues long. V lost 6 bases to trimming and J lost 6 bases, with 17 bases between them. Germline V gene lookup returns CDR1 KGHSH and CDR2 LQKENI. This CDR3 reads CASSGGTPRAGELFF. In DNA, the CDR3 is TGTGCCAGCTCGGGAGGGACACCAAGAGCCGGGGAGCTGTTTTTT.

The J gene is TRBJ1-1, the V gene TRBV9; TRBD1 agrees at 9 bases. This CDR3 contains 17 residues. Germline CDR1 SGDLS, CDR2 YYNGEE. V trimming: 0 bases; J trimming: 1 base; junction bases outside the gene matches: 7. The CDR3 DNA is TGTGCCAGCAGCGTAGGGGACAGGGCTGGTGGGAACACTGAAGCTTTCTTT. It is translated as CASSVGDRAGGNTEAFF.

The sample holds one count of this clone. J is TRBJ2-7 and V is TRBV6-5; TRBD1 matches 7 bases. The V gene end was trimmed by 8 bases and the J gene end by 3 bases; junction bases not matched to a gene: 7. CDR3 size: 13 residues. Germline CDR1 and CDR2: MNHEY and SVGAGI. CDR3 coding DNA: TGTGCCAGCCTCCGACAGGGCAGCTACGAGCAGTACTTC. Amino acids: CASLRQGSYEQYF.

This clone appeared a single time. The chain combines TRBV27 with TRBJ2-7; perhaps TRBD2 as D (5 bases). The CDR3 is made up of 14 amino acids. With 0 bases removed from V and 5 bases from J, the gap between germline ends came to 11 bases. The germline V gene encodes CDR1 MNHEY and CDR2 SMNVEV (reference sequence). In nucleotides, the CDR3 is TGTGCCAGCAGTTTATCGCGGGTAAAAGACGAGCAGTACTTC. It translates to CASSLSRVKDEQYF.

The J gene is TRBJ1-2, the V gene TRBV30, with 10 bases fitting TRBD1. Trimming cost V 7 bases and J 0 bases; bases outside gene matches: 2. Looked up from germline, CDR1 is GTSNPN and CDR2 is SVGIG (reference sequence). CDR3 length: 13 amino acids. The CDR3 reads CALTGGPNYGYTF. In nucleotides, the CDR3 is TGTGCCTTGACAGGGGGCCCTAACTATGGCTACACCTTC. Full variable domain (outside the CDR3, taken from reference TRBV30 and TRBJ1-2): SQTIHQWPATLVQPVGSPLSLECTVEGTSNPNLYWYRQAAGRGLQLLFYSVGIGQISSEVPQNLSASRPQDRQFILSSKKLLLSDSGFYLCALTGGPNYGYTFGSGTRLTVV.

This rearrangement joins TRBV19 to TRBJ1-2; perhaps TRBD1 as D (5 bases). CDR3 size: 15 residues. Between the trimmed V and J ends, which lost 3 bases and 4 bases, there was a span of 15 bases. CDR1 and CDR2 (germline): LNHDA, SQIVND (reference sequence). CDR3: CASSMRGEIIYGYTF. CDR3 DNA sequence: TGTGCCAGTAGTATGCGGGGGGAAATTATCTATGGCTACACCTTC.

The chain employs TRBV18 and TRBJ2-2, with 9 bases aligning to TRBD1. Germline trimming cut 5 bases from V and 6 bases from J; bases unmatched to any gene: 7. CDR1 and CDR2 from the germline V gene are KGHSH and LQKENI. This CDR3 is built from 15 residues. The CDR3 is CASSSTGGAAGELFF. DNA of the CDR3: TGTGCCAGCTCATCCACAGGGGGCGCGGCCGGGGAGCTGTTTTTT.

The chain couples TRBV19 to TRBJ1-5, with 7 bases fitting TRBD1. This CDR3 is 16 amino acids long. Germline V gene sequence: CDR1 LNHDA, CDR2 SQIVND (reference sequence). Trimming removed 3 bases from V and 0 bases from J; junction bases left unmatched: 5. The CDR3: CASSIRDSVSNQPQHF. DNA for the CDR3: TGTGCCAGTAGTATCAGGGACAGCGTTAGCAATCAGCCCCAGCATTTT.

This chain joins TRBV19 and TRBJ2-3; 11 nucleotides agree with TRBD2. The germline V gene has CDR1 LNHDA and CDR2 SQIVND (reference sequence). The J segment lost 0 bases and the V segment lost 4 bases, leaving 9 bases of the junction unmatched. The CDR3 loop spans 18 amino acids. CDR3 nucleotides: TGTGCCAGTAGTACCACAAGAGGGACTAGCGGTAGCACAGATACGCAGTATTTT. Its protein is CASSTTRGTSGSTDTQYF.

This clone has only a few counts. The V gene is TRBV7-3, the J gene TRBJ2-2, with D tentatively TRBD1 (6 bases). Germline V lookup: CDR1 SGHTA, CDR2 FQGTGA. Trimming pared 5 bases from V and 5 bases from J, leaving 15 bases between. The CDR3 is made up of 15 amino acids. In nucleotides, the CDR3 is TGTGCCAGCAGCCCACAGGCGCAGGGGACCGGGGAGCTGTTTTTT. This translates into CASSPQAQGTGELFF.

The rearrangement joins TRBV9 to TRBJ2-1; 9 bases fit TRBD2. The V gene end was trimmed by 1 base and the J gene end by 7 bases; junction bases not matched to a gene: 6. Germline V gene sequence: CDR1 SGDLS, CDR2 YYNGEE. The CDR3 contains 15 residues. The CDR3 coding sequence is TGTGCCAGCAGCGTAAGGCGGGAGGGTAAGAATGAGCAGTTCTTC. Translated, it gives CASSVRREGKNEQFF. The variable domain in full, completed from reference TRBV9 and TRBJ2-1, reads DSGVTQTPKHLITATGQRVTLRCSPRSGDLSVYWYQQSLDQGLQFLIQYYNGEERAKGNILERFSAQQFPDLHSELNLSSLELGDSALYFCASSVRREGKNEQFFGPGTRLTVL.

The genes are TRBV6-5 and TRBJ2-5; the D gene is possibly TRBD1 (6 bases). V shed 3 bases and J shed 9 bases, with 17 bases lying between them. The germline V gene has CDR1 MNHEY and CDR2 SVGAGI. The CDR3 extends over 14 amino acids. Here the CDR3 reads CASSYGQPPGAQYF. The CDR3 DNA reads as TGTGCCAGCAGTTATGGACAGCCCCCAGGGGCCCAGTACTTC.

This clone is a singleton in its sample. The V and J genes are TRBV14 and TRBJ2-1, with TRBD2 matching 11 bases. The V and J ends lost 6 bases and 6 bases, in that order; junction bases with no gene match: 4. The CDR3 has 14 residues. Germline V gives CDR1 SGHDN, CDR2 FVKESK. The CDR3 DNA follows: TGTGCCAGCAGACTAGCGGGAGTAGGCAATGAGCAGTTCTTC. Its protein product is CASRLAGVGNEQFF.